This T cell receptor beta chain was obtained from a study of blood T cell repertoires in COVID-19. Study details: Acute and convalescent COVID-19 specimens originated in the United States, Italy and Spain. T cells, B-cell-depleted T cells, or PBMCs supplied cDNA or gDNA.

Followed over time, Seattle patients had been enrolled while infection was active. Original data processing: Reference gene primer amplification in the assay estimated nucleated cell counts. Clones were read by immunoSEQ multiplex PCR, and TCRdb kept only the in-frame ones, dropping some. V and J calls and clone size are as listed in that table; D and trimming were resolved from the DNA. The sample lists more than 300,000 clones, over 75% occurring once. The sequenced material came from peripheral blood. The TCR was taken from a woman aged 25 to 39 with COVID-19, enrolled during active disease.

CDR3 region: CASSPSVPDTIYF. CDR3 nucleotide sequence: TGTGCCAGCAGCCCAAGCGTCCCCGACACCATATATTTT. The J gene is TRBJ1-3, the V gene TRBV6-5; D remains ambiguous. The CDR3 spans 13 residues. Looked up from germline, CDR1 is MNHEY and CDR2 is SVGAGI. The V end was cut by 6 bases, the J end by 8 bases, with 14 bases between.